A single sample is the source of the 27 T cell receptor beta chains below, sequenced in a study of T-cell memory formation after mild COVID-19 (dated by TCRdb to the early 2020s). Libraries were constructed by 5' RACE. Sequencing took place on an Illumina NovaSeq 6000. TCRdb handled the public reads itself, with Q25 trimming in fastp and clone calling in MiXCR, and kept productive beta chains. Rows merge per CDR3 protein into single entries with the most common DNA and genes. Recorded for this sample are roughly 40,000 distinct CDR3 sequences; roughly 7% of them occurred a single time. The top ten hold about 0.8% of the sample. The specimen was PBMCs or a T cell subset sorted from them (not recorded which). Receptors were obtained from an adult who had mild COVID-19 (a few samples of this study predate the infection). The sample titles of this study are shuffled in the database, so cell type and time point are left out.

Ten or more counts support this clonotype. J is TRBJ1-1 and V is TRBV12-3 or TRBV12-4, with a tentative D call TRBD1 (5 bases). Trimming stripped 4 bases from V and 6 bases from J, with 15 bases between. This CDR3 region has 14 residues. CDR3 DNA sequence: TGTGCCAGCAGTTACGGGAGCGGGGGGGCTGAAGCTTTCTTT. Protein sequence: CASSYGSGGAEAFF.

This clonotype was detected many times. This rearrangement joins TRBV5-1 to TRBJ2-5, with TRBD1 matching over 9 bases. From germline, CDR1 is SGHRS and CDR2 YFSETQ. This CDR3 is 15 amino acids long. The junction had 8 bases not matched to a gene; V was cut back by 3 bases and J by 5 bases. This CDR3 is CASSSLQGAAETQYF. The CDR3, as DNA: TGCGCCAGCAGCTCCCTACAGGGGGCGGCTGAGACCCAGTACTTC.

This clonotype was found a few times. The chain links TRBV19 to TRBJ2-1; 10 bases align to TRBD2. V was pared by 4 bases and J by 3 bases, with 6 bases of the junction left unmatched. The CDR3 runs 16 residues. Germline CDR1 and CDR2: LNHDA and SQIVND (reference sequence). The CDR3 DNA reads TGTGCCAGTAGTAGAACTAGCGGGACAGGCTACAATGAGCAGTTCTTC. This codes for CASSRTSGTGYNEQFF. Supplemented by reference TRBV19 and TRBJ2-1, the full variable domain reads DGGITQSPKYLFRKEGQNVTLSCEQNLNHDAMYWYRQDPGQGLRLIYYSQIVNDFQKGDIAEGYSVSREKKESFPLTVTSAQKNPTAFYLCASSRTSGTGYNEQFFGPGTRLTVL.

The chain couples TRBV20-1 to TRBJ1-5; TRBD1 agrees at 11 bases. CDR1 and CDR2 from the germline V gene are DFQATT and SNEGSKA (reference sequence). The CDR3 totals 18 residues. V lost 2 bases, J lost 0 bases, and 9 bases stayed unmatched. CDR3 sequence (DNA): TGCAGTGCTAGACCCCGGACAGGGGGCCGGTATAGCAATCAGCCCCAGCATTTT. It specifies CSARPRTGGRYSNQPQHF.

This clonotype came up many times. The genes are TRBV18 and TRBJ1-4, with D possibly matching TRBD1 (5 bases). The CDR3 has 15 residues. The V end lost 3 bases, the J end lost 8 bases, and 16 bases lay between the germline ends. The germline V gene encodes CDR1 KGHSH and CDR2 LQKENI. CDR3 residues: CASSPVRERGEKLFF. DNA of the CDR3: TGTGCCAGCTCACCGGTACGAGAGAGGGGAGAAAAACTGTTTTTT.

This clonotype was observed at least ten times. V and J are TRBV5-1 and TRBJ2-3; perhaps TRBD1 as D (5 bases). Trimming took 4 bases from V and 0 from J, leaving 15 bases between them. From germline, CDR1 is SGHRS and CDR2 YFSETQ. The CDR3 consists of 16 residues. The CDR3 spells CASSLGHNPSTDTQYF. Here the CDR3 DNA reads TGCGCCAGCAGCCTCGGACACAACCCTAGCACAGATACGCAGTATTTT.

This clonotype has ten or more counts. This sequence joins TRBV15 and TRBJ2-1; D gene ambiguous. This CDR3 region has 15 residues. Germline values: CDR1 LNHNV, CDR2 YYDKDF (reference sequence). The V end lost 0 bases, the J end lost 3 bases, and 9 bases lay between the germline ends. CDR3 nucleotide sequence: TGTGCCACCAGCAGAGATGGAGCGATCTACAATGAGCAGTTCTTC. This encodes CATSRDGAIYNEQFF.

This clonotype was detected ten times or more. The chain combines TRBV20-1 with TRBJ2-7, with D possibly being TRBD1 or TRBD2 (6 bases each). The CDR3 contains 12 residues. Germline loops: CDR1 DFQATT, CDR2 SNEGSKA (reference sequence). The V and J ends lost 6 bases and 8 bases respectively, with 17 bases between them. CDR3 loop: CSAGGQPPKQYF. As DNA, the CDR3 is TGCAGTGCAGGGGGGCAGCCCCCGAAGCAGTACTTC.

This clonotype was recorded at least ten times. The DNA of the CDR3 is TGTGCCAGCAGCTTGACGGAGGGCTGGGGTGAGACCCAGTACTTC. It translates to CASSLTEGWGETQYF. J is TRBJ2-5 and V is TRBV7-6; possible D gene TRBD2, 6 bases. The CDR3 runs to 15 residues. Trimming stripped 3 bases from V and 5 bases from J, with 16 bases between. Germline values: CDR1 SGHVS, CDR2 FNYEAQ.

There are many counts of this clonotype. The genes are TRBV5-4 and TRBJ2-1, with no clear D. Germline CDR1 is SGHNT and CDR2 is YYREEE (reference sequence). This CDR3 region has 15 residues. The V gene lost 0 bases and the J gene lost 4 bases, with 11 bases spanning the gap. The CDR3 is CASSLERDGYNEQFF. CDR3 sequence (DNA): TGTGCCAGCAGCTTGGAAAGAGACGGATACAATGAGCAGTTCTTC.

This clonotype appeared a single time. CDR3: CASRRQVYNSPLHF. CDR3 DNA sequence: TGTGCCAGCAGGCGACAGGTTTATAATTCACCCCTCCACTTT. V and J are TRBV6-5 and TRBJ1-6, with TRBD1 as a possible D gene (6 bases). The germline V and J ends were trimmed by 6 bases and 4 bases, with 10 bases remaining between them. The CDR3 runs to 14 residues. Looked up from germline, CDR1 is MNHEY and CDR2 is SVGAGI.

V usage is TRBV2 and J usage is TRBJ2-3; 14 bases match TRBD2. V lost 7 bases and J lost 5; bases outside the gene matches: 5. Germline CDR1 SNHLY, CDR2 FYNNEI. The CDR3 is made up of 15 amino acids. CDR3 bases: TGTGCCAGCAAAGGGACTAGCGGGGGTTTAGATACGCAGTATTTT. Its protein product is CASKGTSGGLDTQYF.

This clonotype was seen a handful of times. The chain has TRBV18 and TRBJ1-1; TRBD1 matches 10 bases. Germline V gives CDR1 KGHSH, CDR2 LQKENI. With 3 bases clipped from V and 5 bases from J, the junction kept 3 bases outside the gene matches. This CDR3 has 14 amino acids. The CDR3 DNA sequence: TGTGCCAGCTCACCGGGACAGGGGAGGACTGAAGCTTTCTTT. Translation: CASSPGQGRTEAFF.

This clonotype was detected a few times. The CDR3 protein is CASSTTGGLVLSWALADTQYF. The DNA for the CDR3 is TGTGCCAGCAGCACCACAGGGGGCTTAGTTCTTTCCTGGGCCCTCGCAGATACGCAGTATTTT. The chain couples TRBV12-3 or TRBV12-4 to TRBJ2-3, with 9 bases identical to TRBD1. The CDR3 sequence is 21 residues long. V was pared by 6 bases and J by 4 bases, with 26 bases of the junction left unmatched.

This clonotype was seen ten or more times. The genes are TRBV5-6 and TRBJ2-3, with D hard to call. Germline CDR1 and CDR2: SGHDT and YYEEEE. This CDR3 region has 11 residues. With 4 bases removed from V and 5 bases from J, the gap between germline ends came to 5 bases. The CDR3 is CASSIKDTQYF. The DNA for the CDR3 is TGTGCCAGCAGCATAAAAGATACGCAGTATTTT.

At least ten counts were recorded for this clonotype. The rearrangement joins TRBV7-2 to TRBJ2-7, with TRBD1 identical over 8 bases. The germline V gene has CDR1 SGHTA and CDR2 FQGNSA. This CDR3 comprises 15 residues. V shed 6 bases and J 4 bases; nucleotides not matched to a gene: 11. The CDR3 here is CASSTSGTGTYEQYF. CDR3 nucleotide sequence: TGTGCCAGCAGTACATCCGGGACAGGAACTTACGAGCAGTACTTC.

This clonotype was observed many times. The rearrangement uses TRBV20-1 and TRBJ1-5; TRBD1 matches 7 bases. With V trimmed by 1 base and J by 2 bases, 8 bases remained unmatched. The CDR3 sequence is 16 residues long. The germline gives CDR1 DFQATT, CDR2 SNEGSKA (reference sequence). Written as DNA, the CDR3 is TGCAGTGCTAGAGGCCAGGGGGGTGTTGGCAATCAGCCCCAGCATTTT. The encoded protein is CSARGQGGVGNQPQHF.

The sample holds many counts of this clonotype. The rearrangement uses TRBV5-4 and TRBJ2-5; TRBD2 might be the D (6 bases). The ends were cut back, 7 bases at V and 1 base at J, with 17 bases in the middle. The CDR3 loop spans 15 amino acids. Germline-derived CDR1 and CDR2 are SGHNT and YYREEE (reference sequence). The CDR3 reads CASCSGGGSQETQYF. CDR3 nucleotide sequence: TGTGCCAGCTGCTCCGGGGGAGGTAGCCAAGAGACCCAGTACTTC.

The V gene is TRBV30, the J gene TRBJ1-2; 7 bases match TRBD1. The CDR3 is 13 amino acids. Trimming removed 2 bases from V and 5 bases from J; junction bases left unmatched: 5. Germline V gives CDR1 GTSNPN, CDR2 SVGIG (reference sequence). The CDR3 region is CAWSTQQGYGYTF. Here the CDR3 DNA reads TGTGCCTGGAGTACACAACAGGGGTATGGCTACACCTTC.

This clonotype was seen a few times. This chain joins TRBV3-1 and TRBJ1-5; D is unresolved. Germline CDR1 LGHDT, CDR2 YNNKEL (reference sequence). The CDR3 sequence is 14 residues long. V was clipped by 3 bases and J by 3 bases, with 9 bases between them. CDR3 loop: CASSQSGINQPQHF. The CDR3 DNA reads TGTGCCAGCAGCCAGTCAGGTATCAATCAGCCCCAGCATTTT.

At least ten counts were recorded for this clonotype. CDR3 sequence (DNA): TGTGCCAGCGGAATCGCAGGGGGGCGAGTGGAGACCCAGTACTTC. As protein: CASGIAGGRVETQYF. The chain couples TRBV5-5 to TRBJ2-5; D might be TRBD1 (7 bases). The CDR3 runs to 15 residues. The germline CDR1 and CDR2 sequences are SGHKS and YYEKEE (reference sequence). V was shortened by 7 bases and J by 5 bases, with 21 bases between the two germline ends.

The sample holds a few counts of this clonotype. This rearrangement joins TRBV5-1 to TRBJ2-1; D possibly corresponds to TRBD2 (7 bases). From germline, CDR1 is SGHRS and CDR2 YFSETQ. CDR3 size: 15 residues. V dropped 0 bases and J dropped 9 bases, with 16 bases sitting between them. CDR3 amino acids: CASSLDLRGPGEQFF. In nucleotides, the CDR3 is TGCGCCAGCAGCTTGGATCTGCGGGGGCCGGGTGAGCAGTTCTTC.

J is TRBJ2-1 and V is TRBV7-2; 11 bases agree with TRBD2. The trim removed 0 bases at V and 0 bases at J, leaving 10 bases unmatched. Germline V gene lookup returns CDR1 SGHTA and CDR2 FQGNSA. The CDR3 has 20 amino acids. The CDR3 is CASSLAPMTSGASSYNEQFF. The CDR3 DNA follows: TGTGCCAGCAGCTTAGCGCCGATGACTAGCGGGGCGAGCTCCTACAATGAGCAGTTCTTC.

The chain joins TRBV6-6 to TRBJ1-1; no clear D gene. From germline, CDR1 is MNHNY and CDR2 SVGAGI (reference sequence). V was cut by 3 bases and J by 3 bases, with 8 bases left in between. The CDR3 extends over 13 amino acids. The CDR3 sequence is CASSYVPDTEAFF. The CDR3 DNA sequence: TGTGCCAGCAGTTATGTGCCTGACACTGAAGCTTTCTTT.

This clonotype was seen many times. The rearrangement joins TRBV29-1 to TRBJ2-3; tentative D call: TRBD2 (5 bases). The germline gives CDR1 SQVTM, CDR2 ANQGSEA. CDR3 length: 11 residues. Trimming removed 4 bases from V and 4 bases from J, with 6 bases in between. CDR3 residues: CSVGLPDTQYF. The CDR3 region has the DNA TGCAGCGTTGGACTACCAGATACGCAGTATTTT.

This clonotype was observed a few times. J is TRBJ1-3 and V is TRBV7-3; possible D gene TRBD1, 6 bases. Between the trimmed V and J ends, which lost 2 bases and 0 bases, there was a span of 11 bases. This CDR3 region has 16 residues. From germline, CDR1 is SGHTA and CDR2 FQGTGA. CDR3 bases: TGTGCCAGCAGCTTACAGGGGCCAAACTCTGGAAACACCATATATTTT. Its translation: CASSLQGPNSGNTIYF.

The CDR3 here is CASSRTGGDTEAFF. CDR3 DNA: TGCGCCAGCAGCCGAACAGGGGGTGACACTGAAGCTTTCTTT. The chain links TRBV5-1 to TRBJ1-1; 8 bases align to TRBD1. The germline CDR1 and CDR2 sequences are SGHRS and YFSETQ. Trimming at V came to 4 bases and at J to 3 bases, leaving 5 bases not matched to a gene. The CDR3 runs to 14 residues.